These T cell receptor beta chains were read from a single sample in a study of blood T cell repertoires in COVID-19. Some clones are missing from TCRdb's copy, which holds only in-frame ones; the method was immunoSEQ multiplex PCR. The table records about 210,000 clones, 80% to 90% of them present only once. Sequenced material: PBMCs or T cells enriched from blood (not recorded which). The source of these receptors is a man younger than 40 in a cohort exposed to, infected with or recovered from COVID-19 (not recorded which). Each CDR3 is given with its conserved first and last residue. D genes are given only for firm matches.

v_gene: TRBV5-1; d_gene: NA; j_gene: TRBJ1-1; CDR3aa: CASSLRGGNTEAFF
v_gene: TRBV19; d_gene: NA; j_gene: TRBJ2-1; CDR3aa: CASRPDRSSYNEQFF
v_gene: TRBV18; d_gene: TRBD2; j_gene: TRBJ2-1; CDR3aa: CASSPPGTSADNEQFF
v_gene: TRBV10-3; d_gene: NA; j_gene: TRBJ2-7; CDR3aa: CAISFRGTRDEQYF
v_gene: TRBV7-2; d_gene: NA; j_gene: TRBJ2-1; CDR3aa: CASSLGRDNEQFF
v_gene: TRBV27; d_gene: NA; j_gene: TRBJ2-3; CDR3aa: CATAGAGVLSDTQYF
v_gene: TRBV23-1; d_gene: TRBD1; j_gene: TRBJ2-7; CDR3aa: CASSQPTGTGASYEQYF
v_gene: TRBV6-5; d_gene: TRBD1; j_gene: TRBJ1-6; CDR3aa: CATIPTGHRNSPLHF
v_gene: TRBV6-1; d_gene: NA; j_gene: TRBJ2-7; CDR3aa: CASSDTYEQYF
v_gene: TRBV5-4; d_gene: NA; j_gene: TRBJ2-3; CDR3aa: CASSPTGGITDTQYF
v_gene: TRBV6-1; d_gene: TRBD2; j_gene: TRBJ2-3; CDR3aa: CASSARLLTAGTDTQYF
v_gene: TRBV7-9; d_gene: TRBD2; j_gene: TRBJ2-3; CDR3aa: CASTTAGVNTDTQYF
v_gene: TRBV7-6; d_gene: TRBD1; j_gene: TRBJ2-7; CDR3aa: CASSLARKPGGTGGVGNEQYF
v_gene: TRBV5-1; d_gene: NA; j_gene: TRBJ1-2; CDR3aa: CASREDPANYGYTF
v_gene: TRBV25-1; d_gene: TRBD1; j_gene: TRBJ1-5; CDR3aa: CASSVTGAVQPQHF
v_gene: TRBV7-9; d_gene: NA; j_gene: TRBJ2-1; CDR3aa: CASSFRRRGNEQFF
v_gene: TRBV27; d_gene: TRBD1; j_gene: TRBJ1-5; CDR3aa: CASTGGSNQPQHF
v_gene: TRBV28; d_gene: NA; j_gene: TRBJ2-7; CDR3aa: CASSPPGEGEQYF
v_gene: TRBV7-3; d_gene: NA; j_gene: TRBJ2-3; CDR3aa: CASSLTGTGDTQYF
v_gene: TRBV5-1; d_gene: TRBD1; j_gene: TRBJ1-1; CDR3aa: CASSLGTGLNTEAFF
v_gene: TRBV19; d_gene: TRBD2; j_gene: TRBJ2-7; CDR3aa: CASSPGTSGTYEQYF
v_gene: TRBV27; d_gene: NA; j_gene: TRBJ1-5; CDR3aa: CASSLGSNQPQHF
v_gene: TRBV25-1; d_gene: TRBD2; j_gene: TRBJ2-5; CDR3aa: CASSAALWAGGQETQYF
v_gene: TRBV19; d_gene: NA; j_gene: TRBJ1-5; CDR3aa: CASSMPVSAAGNQPQHF
v_gene: TRBV4-2; d_gene: NA; j_gene: TRBJ1-5; CDR3aa: CASSQDSVSSNQPQHF
v_gene: TRBV27; d_gene: TRBD1; j_gene: TRBJ2-5; CDR3aa: CASSFGTGPQQETQYF
v_gene: TRBV7-3; d_gene: TRBD1; j_gene: TRBJ2-1; CDR3aa: CASSSQTGIGNEQFF
v_gene: TRBV10-2; d_gene: NA; j_gene: TRBJ1-5; CDR3aa: CASSEADSVNRPQHF
v_gene: TRBV6-5; d_gene: NA; j_gene: TRBJ2-7; CDR3aa: CASSHTGSHEQYF
v_gene: TRBV2; d_gene: NA; j_gene: TRBJ1-5; CDR3aa: CASSEGWQNNQPQHF
v_gene: TRBV19; d_gene: TRBD1; j_gene: TRBJ2-6; CDR3aa: CASSLQGAAGANVLTF
v_gene: TRBV11-2; d_gene: NA; j_gene: TRBJ1-1; CDR3aa: CASSLVPRVAVNTEAFF
v_gene: TRBV27; d_gene: NA; j_gene: TRBJ2-3; CDR3aa: CASSYGGRGTDTQYF
v_gene: TRBV9; d_gene: TRBD1; j_gene: TRBJ2-3; CDR3aa: CASSVPTGAADTQYF
v_gene: TRBV6-2/TRBV6-3; d_gene: TRBD2; j_gene: TRBJ2-1; CDR3aa: CASSISGRRSYNEQFF
v_gene: TRBV5-1; d_gene: TRBD1; j_gene: TRBJ1-6; CDR3aa: CASSAGTVNSPLHF
v_gene: TRBV24-1; d_gene: TRBD1; j_gene: TRBJ1-1; CDR3aa: CATSGQGNTEAFF
v_gene: TRBV5-1; d_gene: TRBD2; j_gene: TRBJ2-3; CDR3aa: CASSPGASGLAGGGLSTDTQYF
v_gene: TRBV27; d_gene: NA; j_gene: TRBJ2-1; CDR3aa: CASSLSYNEQFF
v_gene: TRBV9; d_gene: TRBD2; j_gene: TRBJ2-7; CDR3aa: CASSVNLAGGPREQYF
v_gene: TRBV4-1; d_gene: TRBD1; j_gene: TRBJ2-7; CDR3aa: CASSQVIRDRNYEQYF
v_gene: TRBV20-1; d_gene: NA; j_gene: TRBJ2-3; CDR3aa: CSAFLSDTQYF
v_gene: TRBV21-1; d_gene: NA; j_gene: TRBJ2-7; CDR3aa: CASSKWDSRTYEQYF
v_gene: TRBV6-5; d_gene: TRBD1; j_gene: TRBJ2-7; CDR3aa: CASSYSGQGAFYEQYF